The TCR beta chain under discussion was sequenced for a study of cytomegalovirus exposure and HLA in healthy donors. For the study at large: Inside one of the first data releases sat around 86 million unique TCRs taken from HLA-typed donors. Study conclusions and caveats: Later examination showed HLA-associated TCR beta chains had greater clonal expansion than equally common others.

About this clone itself: Its antigen is currently unknown.

Regarding donors, all were healthy bone marrow donors. Both 60 Vbeta primers and 13 Jbeta primers went into the PCR. Sequencing used immunoSEQ multiplex PCR; TCRdb keeps in-frame clones, though not all of them. The top ten hold about 1.2% of the sample, which has roughly 160,000 clones, approximately 88% seen once. The CDR3 contains 11 residues. Trimming cost V 4 bases and J 9 bases, with 10 bases left between them. This TCR derives from a boy younger than 10 in good health and CMV-seronegative. Sequenced sample: PBMCs. The V and J genes are TRBV5-3 and TRBJ1-2, with unresolved D. TRBV5-3 is an ORF; its function is uncertain. As DNA, the CDR3 is TGTGCCAGAAGCCGTTACATCAGCTACACCTTC. Its protein product is CARSRYISYTF.